What follows are 29 T cell receptor beta chains derived from one specimen sequenced in a study of T-cell reconstitution after alpha-beta-depleted transplantation in children. Molecular barcoding with unique molecular identifiers was used for the TCRbeta library. TCRdb reprocessed the PCR reads via MiXCR and lists one record per CDR3 protein. The table includes about a million distinct CDR3 sequences, under 30% detected once. This specimen was PBMCs, mostly from graft donor cells, taken 360 days after TCRalphabeta/CD19-depleted stem cell transplant. The receptors originated from a boy younger than two who had a stem cell transplant for SCID, so the T cells may come from the graft donor.

This chain uses TRBV7-9 with TRBJ1-1, with 8 bases identical to TRBD1. V gave up 7 bases and J gave up 8 bases; unmatched junction bases: 12. The V gene's germline CDR1 is SEHNR and CDR2 FQNEAQ (reference sequence). The CDR3 covers 14 residues. CDR3 protein: CASTTKDRVREAFF. DNA for the CDR3: TGTGCCAGCACGACTAAGGACAGGGTCAGAGAAGCTTTCTTT.

The chain employs TRBV20-1 and TRBJ1-3, with a weak D call TRBD1 (5 bases). The germline CDR1 and CDR2 sequences are DFQATT and SNEGSKA (reference sequence). The CDR3 runs 14 residues. V lost 6 bases and J lost 2, with 14 bases in between. The CDR3 reads CSAPLGGTGNTIYF. CDR3 DNA: TGCAGTGCCCCGTTGGGGGGTACTGGAAACACCATATATTTT.

This clonotype was counted only a few times. The chain employs TRBV4-1 and TRBJ2-5; D uncertain. Germline CDR1 is MGHRA and CDR2 is YSYEKL. V was pared by 0 bases and J by 2 bases, with 10 bases between. This CDR3 is built from 15 residues. CDR3 sequence (DNA): TGCGCCAGCAGCCAAGACCCAGCCCCTCAAGAGACCCAGTACTTC. Its protein is CASSQDPAPQETQYF.

This clonotype was recorded once. The chain is built from TRBV28 and TRBJ2-5; 8 bases are a match to TRBD1. Trimming removed 5 bases from V and 9 bases from J; junction bases left unmatched: 11. The CDR3 is 14 amino acids. Germline lookup yields CDR1 MDHEN and CDR2 SYDVKM. This CDR3 reads CASSPPDRARSQYF. The CDR3 DNA follows: TGTGCCAGCAGTCCGCCGGACAGGGCAAGGTCCCAGTACTTC.

Many counts were recorded for this clonotype. CDR3 DNA: TGTGCCAGCAGCTCCTCGGGACAGTCGAACACCGGGGAGCTGTTTTTT. This encodes CASSSSGQSNTGELFF. The chain combines TRBV12-3 or TRBV12-4 with TRBJ2-2; 7 positions match TRBD1. V shed 6 bases, J shed 0 bases, and the junction held 7 bases outside the gene matches. This CDR3 region has 16 residues.

This clonotype has a handful of counts. J is TRBJ2-1 and V is TRBV20-1; weak D call: TRBD2 (7 bases). Trimming left V 3 bases short and J 0 bases short, with 18 bases between. Germline V gene sequence: CDR1 DFQATT, CDR2 SNEGSKA (reference sequence). The CDR3 has 17 residues. The CDR3 protein is CSARPGGGGSSYNEQFF. CDR3 DNA sequence: TGCAGTGCTAGGCCCGGGGGCGGGGGCTCCTCCTACAATGAGCAGTTCTTC.

This clonotype showed up just a few times. This sequence joins TRBV7-8 and TRBJ2-1; TRBD2 agrees at 8 bases. CDR1 is SGHVS and CDR2 is FQNEAQ in the germline V gene. The CDR3 loop spans 15 amino acids. V trimming: 5 bases; J trimming: 7 bases; junction bases outside the gene matches: 10. Here the CDR3 reads CASSPLRTSSNEQFF. CDR3 bases: TGTGCCAGCAGCCCCTTACGGACTAGCTCTAATGAGCAGTTCTTC.

This chain joins TRBV7-7 and TRBJ2-3; D gene ambiguous. V was clipped by 2 bases and J by 1 base, with 7 bases between them. In germline, CDR1 is SSHAT, CDR2 FNYEAQ (reference sequence). This CDR3 is 14 amino acids long. CDR3 in amino acids: CASSLREGTDTQYF. In DNA form, the CDR3 reads TGTGCCAGCAGCTTACGCGAAGGCACAGATACGCAGTATTTT.

The chain uses TRBV12-3 or TRBV12-4 and TRBJ2-1; TRBD1 aligns across 8 bases. The CDR3 length is 14 residues. J lost 4 bases, V lost 6 bases, and 5 bases had no gene match. The CDR3 DNA is TGTGCCAGCAGCGGGACAGGAACTTACAATGAGCAGTTCTTC. Translation: CASSGTGTYNEQFF.

This rearrangement joins TRBV4-3 to TRBJ2-7; D assignment may be TRBD1 or TRBD2 (5 bases each). The V end was cut by 4 bases, the J end by 0 bases, with 16 bases between. CDR1 is LGHNA and CDR2 is YSLEER in the germline V gene. The CDR3 is made up of 16 amino acids. In nucleotides, the CDR3 is TGCGCCAGCAGCCGTGAGTGGGGGTCGAGCTCCTACGAGCAGTACTTC. Translating it yields CASSREWGSSSYEQYF.

In its sample, this clonotype was seen a few times. The genes are TRBV27 and TRBJ2-1; a weak D match, TRBD1 (5 bases). From germline, CDR1 is MNHEY and CDR2 SMNVEV (reference sequence). The V and J ends lost 8 bases and 7 bases respectively, with 21 bases between them. The length of the CDR3 is 15 residues. As DNA, the CDR3 is TGTGCCAGCGGGCCGCTAGGGGTATCAGGGAATGAGCAGTTCTTC. It codes for CASGPLGVSGNEQFF.

This chain joins TRBV6-5 and TRBJ2-2; perhaps TRBD2 as D (6 bases). This CDR3 region has 15 residues. Germline V CDR1 and CDR2: MNHEY, SVGAGI. The ends were cut back, 9 bases at V and 2 bases at J, with 16 bases in the middle. CDR3 region: CASGPGLVNTGELFF. The CDR3 DNA follows: TGTGCCAGTGGTCCGGGACTGGTCAACACCGGGGAGCTGTTTTTT.

This clonotype showed up just a few times. This chain connects TRBV20-1 to TRBJ1-1, with 7 bases aligning to TRBD1. CDR1 and CDR2 (germline): DFQATT, SNEGSKA (reference sequence). J was trimmed by 5 bases and V by 2 bases; bases with no gene match: 8. This CDR3 spans 14 amino acids. CDR3 sequence reads: CSARRQGRGTEAFF. CDR3 DNA: TGCAGTGCTAGAAGACAGGGAAGGGGGACTGAAGCTTTCTTT.

The sample holds a few counts of this clonotype. This sequence joins TRBV30 and TRBJ2-5; D not resolved. CDR1 and CDR2 (germline): GTSNPN, SVGIG (reference sequence). The V end was cut by 0 bases, the J end by 1 base, with 12 bases between. CDR3 length equals 15 residues. Written as DNA, the CDR3 is TGTGCCTGGAGTGTACGCAGACCCGCCCAAGAGACCCAGTACTTC. Its protein product is CAWSVRRPAQETQYF.

V gene TRBV7-2 combines with J gene TRBJ2-1; the D is unclear. CDR1 SGHTA and CDR2 FQGNSA come from the germline V gene. The length of the CDR3 is 14 residues. V was pared by 4 bases and J by 7 bases, with 14 bases between. The CDR3 here is CASSWPHPRNEQFF. CDR3 in DNA: TGTGCCAGCAGCTGGCCCCACCCCCGGAATGAGCAGTTCTTC.

The chain combines TRBV28 with TRBJ2-1; 9 nucleotides align to TRBD2. V dropped 1 base and J dropped 4; count of bases not matched to a gene: 8. CDR3 length: 17 amino acids. Germline-derived CDR1 and CDR2 are MDHEN and SYDVKM. The chain's CDR3 is CASSLSHAGGIYNEQFF. CDR3 coding DNA: TGTGCCAGCAGTTTATCCCACGCGGGGGGGATTTACAATGAGCAGTTCTTC.

The sample holds a few counts of this clonotype. This chain links TRBV10-3 with TRBJ2-7; TRBD1 agrees at 7 bases. The CDR3 is 13 residues long. The germline V gene has CDR1 ENHRY and CDR2 SYGVKD. With V trimmed by 10 bases and J by 2 bases, 8 bases remained unmatched. DNA of the CDR3: TGTGCCAACGCTCCAACAGGGGCCTACGAGCAGTACTTC. Amino acid sequence: CANAPTGAYEQYF.

This clonotype was seen only a few times. The J gene is TRBJ1-6, the V gene TRBV12-3 or TRBV12-4; TRBD1 agrees at 9 bases. The length of the CDR3 is 15 residues. V dropped 2 bases and J dropped 10; count of bases not matched to a gene: 6. The DNA of the CDR3 is TGTGCCAGCAGTTTAATGGGACAGGGAGTATCACCCCTCCACTTT. Translated, it gives CASSLMGQGVSPLHF.

This clonotype was counted between two and nine times. The CDR3 protein is CASSEHPGTVNTEAFF. The CDR3 region has the DNA TGTGCCAGCAGTGAGCATCCCGGGACAGTGAACACTGAAGCTTTCTTT. This chain joins TRBV6-1 and TRBJ1-1, with 7 bases fitting TRBD1. V was clipped by 3 bases and J by 0 bases; unmatched bases: 7. The length of the CDR3 is 16 residues. Germline-derived CDR1 and CDR2 are MNHNS and SASEGT.

This clonotype appeared a few times. The V call is TRBV6-5, the J call TRBJ1-1, with 9 bases lining up with TRBD1. The CDR3 is 17 residues long. Trimming removed 2 bases from V and 8 bases from J; junction bases left unmatched: 15. The germline V gene has CDR1 MNHEY and CDR2 SVGAGI. The CDR3 reads CASSYTRGDRARKEAFF. The CDR3 DNA sequence: TGTGCCAGCAGTTACACTCGAGGGGACAGGGCCCGGAAAGAAGCTTTCTTT.

The chain has TRBV5-6 and TRBJ2-1; D might be TRBD1 or TRBD2, each matching 5 bases. Between the trimmed V and J ends, which lost 3 bases and 6 bases, there was a span of 13 bases. The CDR3 runs 14 residues. The germline V gene encodes CDR1 SGHDT and CDR2 YYEEEE. Here the CDR3 DNA reads TGTGCCAGCAGCTCTCTCGGGACCAGCAATGAGCAGTTCTTC. This gives the protein CASSSLGTSNEQFF.

J is TRBJ2-2 and V is TRBV12-3 or TRBV12-4, with 8 bases identical to TRBD1. This CDR3 region has 17 residues. V lost 6 bases, J lost 5 bases, and 14 bases stayed unmatched. The CDR3 DNA is TGTGCCAGCAGGGACTTAGGACAGGGTCTCGTTACCGGGGAGCTGTTTTTT. Translation: CASRDLGQGLVTGELFF.

This chain links TRBV4-1 with TRBJ1-1, with a weak D call TRBD1 (6 bases). From germline, CDR1 is MGHRA and CDR2 YSYEKL. Trimming stripped 3 bases from V and 3 bases from J, with 14 bases between. This CDR3 is 15 amino acids long. CDR3 protein: CASSQDQGKYTEAFF. CDR3 in DNA: TGCGCCAGCAGCCAGGACCAGGGGAAGTACACTGAAGCTTTCTTT.

The rearrangement joins TRBV15 to TRBJ1-4; no reliable D call. In germline, CDR1 is LNHNV, CDR2 YYDKDF (reference sequence). The CDR3 contains 15 residues. Between the trimmed V and J ends, which lost 3 bases and 7 bases, there was a span of 15 bases. The CDR3 bases are TGTGCCACCAGCAGTCTTCGCGGGGAGGGTGAAAAACTGTTTTTT. The encoded protein is CATSSLRGEGEKLFF.

The chain has TRBV12-3 or TRBV12-4 and TRBJ2-5, with unresolved D. Trimming took 4 bases from V and 5 from J, leaving 11 bases between them. This CDR3 region has 13 residues. CDR3 residues: CASSSTFWETQYF. CDR3 DNA: TGTGCCAGCAGTTCGACATTCTGGGAGACCCAGTACTTC.

This chain uses TRBV7-8 with TRBJ2-1; a possible D gene is TRBD2 (6 bases). The germline CDR1 and CDR2 sequences are SGHVS and FQNEAQ. With 1 base removed from V and 6 bases from J, the gap between germline ends came to 10 bases. The CDR3 is made up of 14 amino acids. The CDR3 loop reads CASSLGASANEQFF. In DNA, the CDR3 is TGTGCCAGCAGCTTAGGGGCTAGCGCCAATGAGCAGTTCTTC.

This chain connects TRBV5-1 to TRBJ2-6, with D tentatively TRBD2 (5 bases). The CDR3 spans 22 residues. The V end lost 4 bases, the J end lost 1 base, and 30 bases lay between the germline ends. Germline values: CDR1 SGHRS, CDR2 YFSETQ. CDR3 sequence: CASSPGTTFPVQRWSGANVLTF. The CDR3 bases are TGCGCCAGCAGCCCGGGAACGACATTTCCGGTCCAAAGGTGGTCTGGGGCCAACGTCCTGACTTTC.

This clonotype was observed a few times. The rearrangement joins TRBV5-5 to TRBJ1-5; D might be TRBD1 (5 bases). Germline-derived CDR1 and CDR2 are SGHKS and YYEKEE (reference sequence). This CDR3 spans 14 amino acids. V was cut by 4 bases and J by 1 base, with 9 bases left in between. CDR3 sequence reads: CASSRQRSNQPQHF. As DNA, the CDR3 is TGTGCCAGCAGCCGACAGAGGAGCAATCAGCCCCAGCATTTT. Drawing the rest from reference TRBV5-5 and TRBJ1-5, the complete variable domain is DAGVTQSPTHLIKTRGQQVTLRCSPISGHKSVSWYQQVLGQGPQFIFQYYEKEERGRGNFPDRFSARQFPNYSSELNVNALLLGDSALYLCASSRQRSNQPQHFGDGTRLSIL.

The chain employs TRBV7-8 and TRBJ2-3; D call uncertain. This CDR3 has 11 amino acids. Germline values: CDR1 SGHVS, CDR2 FQNEAQ. The V end was cut by 4 bases, the J end by 10 bases, with 9 bases between. Here the CDR3 reads CASSSPVAQYF. As DNA, the CDR3 is TGTGCCAGCAGCTCCCCCGTTGCGCAGTATTTT. Full variable domain (outside the CDR3, taken from reference TRBV7-8 and TRBJ2-3): GAGVSQSPRYKVAKRGQDVALRCDPISGHVSLFWYQQALGQGPEFLTYFQNEAQLDKSGLPSDRFFAERPEGSVSTLKIQRTQQEDSAVYLCASSSPVAQYFGPGTRLTVL.